This passage covers 5 T cell receptor beta chains from one sample sequenced in a study of T cell repertoires in ileal Crohn's disease. Assay used: immunoSEQ multiplex PCR; TCRdb lists only in-frame clones, some missing. This table holds 5,500 to 7,500 clones, around four fifths found once. Time point given: inflamed ileum from the surgical specimen. Sample: ileal tissue. The receptors were sampled from an adult with Crohn's disease.

This chain links TRBV29-1 with TRBJ1-2, with D possibly being TRBD1 (5 bases). The CDR3 length is 13 residues. Looked up from germline, CDR1 is SQVTM and CDR2 is ANQGSEA. The ends were cut back, 6 bases at V and 4 bases at J, with 15 bases in the middle. The CDR3 coding sequence is TGCAGCGTCGGCAGGGAGGAGGGCTATGGCTACACCTTC. Protein sequence: CSVGREEGYGYTF. Using reference TRBV29-1 and TRBJ1-2 for the parts outside the CDR3, the full variable domain is SAVISQKPSRDICQRGTSLTIQCQVDSQVTMMFWYRQQPGQSLTLIATANQGSEATYESGFVIDKFPISRPNLTFSTLTVSNMSPEDSSIYLCSVGREEGYGYTFGSGTRLTVV.

This chain uses TRBV5-1 with TRBJ1-1; D gene unclear. Germline assignment: CDR1 SGHRS and CDR2 YFSETQ. Between the trimmed V and J ends, which lost 5 bases and 3 bases, there was a span of 8 bases. The CDR3 is 12 residues long. CDR3 amino acids: CASRGGDTEAFF. CDR3 DNA: TGCGCCAGCAGAGGCGGAGACACTGAAGCTTTCTTT.

The chain uses TRBV15 and TRBJ1-2; D ambiguous. There are 16 residues in the CDR3. CDR1 LNHNV and CDR2 YYDKDF come from the germline V gene (reference sequence). The V and J ends lost 0 bases and 3 bases respectively, with 14 bases between them. CDR3 sequence (DNA): TGTGCCACCAGCAGAGACATTTTGGGCACGGACTATGGCTACACCTTC. This gives the protein CATSRDILGTDYGYTF. The entire variable domain, with the rest obtained from reference TRBV15 and TRBJ1-2, is as follows: DAMVIQNPRYQVTQFGKPVTLSCSQTLNHNVMYWYQQKSSQAPKLLFHYYDKDFNNEADTPDNFQSRRPNTSFCFLDIRSPGLGDTAMYLCATSRDILGTDYGYTFGSGTRLTVV.

This chain connects TRBV14 to TRBJ2-5; 7 nucleotides align to TRBD1. The CDR3 loop spans 17 amino acids. Germline trimming cut 4 bases from V and 0 bases from J; bases unmatched to any gene: 11. The germline CDR1 and CDR2 sequences are SGHDN and FVKESK. This chain's CDR3 is CASSPQGKGAYQETQYF. Written as DNA, the CDR3 is TGTGCCAGCAGCCCCCAGGGGAAGGGGGCGTACCAAGAGACCCAGTACTTC.

This clone was seen just once. The genes are TRBV18 and TRBJ2-5; a weak D match, TRBD1 (6 bases). The CDR3 spans 13 residues. V was shortened by 2 bases and J by 3 bases, with 7 bases between the two germline ends. From germline, CDR1 is KGHSH and CDR2 LQKENI. For the CDR3, the DNA is TGTGCCAGCTCACCAGGGACAAAAGAGACCCAGTACTTC. Protein product: CASSPGTKETQYF.